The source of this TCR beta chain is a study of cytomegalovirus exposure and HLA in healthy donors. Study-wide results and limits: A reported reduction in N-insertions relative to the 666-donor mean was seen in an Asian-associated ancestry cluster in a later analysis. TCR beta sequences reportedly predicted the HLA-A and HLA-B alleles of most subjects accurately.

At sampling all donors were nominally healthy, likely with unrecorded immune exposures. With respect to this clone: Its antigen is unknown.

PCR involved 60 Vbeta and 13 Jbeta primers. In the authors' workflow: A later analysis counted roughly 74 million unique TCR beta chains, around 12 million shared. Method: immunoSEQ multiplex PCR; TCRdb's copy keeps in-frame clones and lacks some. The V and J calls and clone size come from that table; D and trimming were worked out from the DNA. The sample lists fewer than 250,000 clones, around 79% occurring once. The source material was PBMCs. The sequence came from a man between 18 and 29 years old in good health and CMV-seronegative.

CDR3 sequence (DNA): TGTGCCAGCAGCCAACGCCGACAGGGGGGGGGCAATGAGCAGTTCTTC. It is translated as CASSQRRQGGGNEQFF. V and J are TRBV14 and TRBJ2-1; 9 bases align to TRBD1. This CDR3 is built from 16 residues. In germline, CDR1 is SGHDN, CDR2 FVKESK. The ends lost 2 bases at V and 6 bases at J; junction bases unmatched: 8.